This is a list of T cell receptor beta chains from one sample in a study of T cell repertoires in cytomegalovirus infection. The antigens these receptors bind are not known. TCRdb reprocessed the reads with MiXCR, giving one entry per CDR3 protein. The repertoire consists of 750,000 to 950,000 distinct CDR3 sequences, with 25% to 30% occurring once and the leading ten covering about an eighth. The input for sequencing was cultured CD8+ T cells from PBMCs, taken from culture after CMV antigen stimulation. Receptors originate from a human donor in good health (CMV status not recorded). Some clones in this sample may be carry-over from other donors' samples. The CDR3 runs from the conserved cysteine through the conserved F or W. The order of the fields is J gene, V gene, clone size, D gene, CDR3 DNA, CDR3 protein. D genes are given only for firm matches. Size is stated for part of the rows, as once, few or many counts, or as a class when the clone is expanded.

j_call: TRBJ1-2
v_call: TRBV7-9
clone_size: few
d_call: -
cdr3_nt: TGTGCCAGCAGCTTAATGGAAAGTTATGGCTACACCTTC
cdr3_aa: CASSLMESYGYTF

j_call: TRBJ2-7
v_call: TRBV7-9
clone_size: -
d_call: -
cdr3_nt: TGTGCCAGCAGCTGGGGGGGCAACGAGCAGTACTTC
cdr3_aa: CASSWGGNEQYF

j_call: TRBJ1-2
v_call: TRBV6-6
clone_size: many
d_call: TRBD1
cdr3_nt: TGTGCCAGCAGTTTGGGACAGGGGCCCTACTATGGCTACACCTTC
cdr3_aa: CASSLGQGPYYGYTF

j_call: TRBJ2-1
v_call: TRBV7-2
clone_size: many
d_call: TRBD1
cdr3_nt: TGTGCCAGCAGCTTAGAGGGACAGTATTACAATGAGCAGTTCTTC
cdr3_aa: CASSLEGQYYNEQFF

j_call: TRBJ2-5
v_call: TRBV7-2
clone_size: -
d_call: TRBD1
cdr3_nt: TGTGCCAGCAGTCCCTGGGGGGACAGGGATGAGACCCAGTACTTC
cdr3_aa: CASSPWGDRDETQYF

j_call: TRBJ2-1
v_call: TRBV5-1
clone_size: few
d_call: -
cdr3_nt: TGCGCCAGCAGCCACGGGAATCCGGAGCAGTTCTTC
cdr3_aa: CASSHGNPEQFF

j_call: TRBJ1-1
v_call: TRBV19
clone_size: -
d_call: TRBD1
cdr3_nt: TGTGCCAGTAGTATACAGGGGGCGATGAACACTGAAGCTTTCTTT
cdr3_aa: CASSIQGAMNTEAFF

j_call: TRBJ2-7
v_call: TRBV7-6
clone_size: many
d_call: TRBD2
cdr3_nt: TGTGCCAGCAGCCAGAGCGGGGGGCTATCCTACGAGCAGTACTTC
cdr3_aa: CASSQSGGLSYEQYF

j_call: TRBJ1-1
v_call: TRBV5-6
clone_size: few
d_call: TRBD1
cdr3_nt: TGTGCCAGCAGCTTCGAAAGGGGGCCGAACACTGAAGCTTTCTTT
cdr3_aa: CASSFERGPNTEAFF

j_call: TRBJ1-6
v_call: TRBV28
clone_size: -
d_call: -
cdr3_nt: TGTGCCAGCAGTTTACAGGGTCCCAAACGGCCCCTCCACTTT
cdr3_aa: CASSLQGPKRPLHF

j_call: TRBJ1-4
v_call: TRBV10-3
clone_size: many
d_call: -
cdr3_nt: TGTGCCATCAGTGAGTCGACTCGTCAGGAGGATGAAAAACTGTTTTTT
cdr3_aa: CAISESTRQEDEKLFF

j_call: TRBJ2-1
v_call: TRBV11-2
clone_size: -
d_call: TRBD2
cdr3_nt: TGTGCCAGCAGCTCAGAACTAGCGGGGGTTCTCAATGAGCAGTTCTTC
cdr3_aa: CASSSELAGVLNEQFF